This TCR beta chain comes out of a study of CD4+ T cells in melanoma. Libraries were prepared by immunoSEQ multiplex PCR; TCRdb keeps only in-frame clonotypes and omits some of them. The sample includes tens of thousands of clones, roughly three quarters of them seen just once. General study points: Reportedly, melanoma neoantigen-specific CD4+ T cells showed varied differentiation states.

This clone was seen a handful of times. Its antigen remains unidentified. Input material: tumor tissue. The origin of this receptor is a human donor with melanoma.

This chain's CDR3 is CASSQDHRVWGYGYTF. CDR3 DNA sequence: TGCGCCAGCAGCCAAGACCACAGGGTCTGGGGCTATGGCTACACCTTC. V gene TRBV4-3 combines with J gene TRBJ1-2; TRBD1 is a possible D gene (6 bases). V lost 0 bases to trimming and J lost 4 bases, with 15 bases between them. Germline assignment: CDR1 LGHNA and CDR2 YSLEER. The length of the CDR3 is 16 residues.